Listed below are T cell receptor beta chains from one sample, sequenced in a study of T cells and Merkel cell carcinoma outcomes. This table comes from immunoSEQ multiplex PCR, and its TCRdb copy is limited to in-frame clones, with some not included. The sample has several thousand clones, about 69% seen once; the top ten hold roughly an eighth. Sample: tumor tissue from Merkel cell carcinoma. The source of these receptors is a human donor with Merkel cell carcinoma. Some clones in this sample may be carry-over from other donors' samples. The CDR3 runs from the conserved cysteine through the conserved F or W. Fields, in order: V gene, D gene, J gene, clone size, CDR3 protein, CDR3 DNA. A D gene is named only where the DNA matches it firmly. The size field is filled for only some rows; it gives once, few, many or a size class.

V gene: TRBV5-1; D gene: .; J gene: TRBJ1-2; clone size: .; CDR3 protein: CASIVAVRKTYGYTF; CDR3 DNA: TGCGCCAGCATTGTAGCGGTTCGAAAGACCTATGGCTACACCTTC
V gene: TRBV11-2; D gene: TRBD2; J gene: TRBJ2-1; clone size: .; CDR3 protein: CASSLGLAGRDEQFF; CDR3 DNA: TGTGCCAGCAGCCTTGGACTAGCGGGTAGGGATGAGCAGTTCTTC
V gene: TRBV15; D gene: TRBD1; J gene: TRBJ1-2; clone size: .; CDR3 protein: CATSRGGTGRYGYTF; CDR3 DNA: TGTGCCACCAGCAGAGGGGGGACAGGGCGGTATGGCTACACCTTC
V gene: TRBV28; D gene: TRBD1; J gene: TRBJ1-2; clone size: .; CDR3 protein: CASSLTGGYGNGYTF; CDR3 DNA: TGTGCCAGCAGCCTAACAGGGGGCTACGGGAATGGCTACACCTTC
V gene: TRBV28; D gene: .; J gene: TRBJ2-5; clone size: .; CDR3 protein: CASSSAEETQYF; CDR3 DNA: TGTGCCAGCAGTTCCGCGGAAGAGACCCAGTACTTC
V gene: TRBV28; D gene: TRBD2; J gene: TRBJ2-7; clone size: .; CDR3 protein: CATLSGITYEQYF; CDR3 DNA: TGTGCCACCCTTAGCGGGATTACCTACGAGCAGTACTTC
V gene: TRBV30; D gene: .; J gene: TRBJ1-5; clone size: .; CDR3 protein: CAWGRQSNQPQHF; CDR3 DNA: TGTGCCTGGGGGAGACAGAGCAATCAGCCCCAGCATTTT
V gene: TRBV7-9; D gene: .; J gene: TRBJ1-2; clone size: once; CDR3 protein: CASSNIAQGGGYTF; CDR3 DNA: TGTGCCAGCAGCAACATTGCACAGGGAGGCGGCTACACCTTC
V gene: TRBV27; D gene: .; J gene: TRBJ1-1; clone size: few; CDR3 protein: CASSLNFRNTEAFF; CDR3 DNA: TGTGCCAGCAGTTTAAATTTCAGGAACACTGAAGCTTTCTTT
V gene: TRBV27; D gene: TRBD1; J gene: TRBJ1-5; clone size: once; CDR3 protein: CASRLGQGTNQPQHF; CDR3 DNA: TGTGCCAGCAGACTGGGACAGGGAACCAATCAGCCCCAGCATTTT
V gene: TRBV6-1; D gene: TRBD1; J gene: TRBJ1-1; clone size: medium-sized; CDR3 protein: CASSEGRGRGEAFF; CDR3 DNA: TGTGCCAGCAGTGAGGGGAGGGGGCGGGGTGAAGCTTTCTTT
V gene: TRBV6-4; D gene: .; J gene: TRBJ2-1; clone size: .; CDR3 protein: CASSDFPFLANNEQFF; CDR3 DNA: TGTGCCAGTAGTGACTTCCCGTTTCTAGCCAACAATGAGCAGTTCTTC
V gene: TRBV4-1; D gene: TRBD1; J gene: TRBJ1-2; clone size: .; CDR3 protein: CASSHLGQGVYGYTF; CDR3 DNA: TGCGCCAGCAGCCACCTCGGACAGGGGGTTTATGGCTACACCTTC
V gene: TRBV10-3; D gene: .; J gene: TRBJ2-5; clone size: .; CDR3 protein: CATQGRDQETQYF; CDR3 DNA: TGTGCCACCCAGGGGAGGGACCAAGAGACCCAGTACTTC
V gene: TRBV18; D gene: .; J gene: TRBJ1-2; clone size: .; CDR3 protein: CASSPGLGYTF; CDR3 DNA: TGTGCCAGCTCACCGGGCCTTGGCTACACCTTC
V gene: TRBV7-2; D gene: TRBD2; J gene: TRBJ2-1; clone size: .; CDR3 protein: CASSRVGPEAGGVYNEQFF; CDR3 DNA: TGTGCCAGCAGCCGCGTCGGTCCCGAAGCGGGAGGGGTCTACAATGAGCAGTTCTTC
V gene: TRBV5-6; D gene: TRBD1; J gene: TRBJ2-1; clone size: .; CDR3 protein: CASSPPYYRGEQFF; CDR3 DNA: TGTGCCAGCAGCCCACCTTACTACAGGGGCGAGCAGTTCTTC
V gene: TRBV6-5; D gene: .; J gene: TRBJ2-3; clone size: .; CDR3 protein: CASKKSGSTDTQYF; CDR3 DNA: TGTGCCAGCAAGAAGAGCGGCAGCACAGATACGCAGTATTTT
V gene: TRBV29-1; D gene: TRBD2; J gene: TRBJ2-7; clone size: .; CDR3 protein: CSVGSGRSSYEQYF; CDR3 DNA: TGCAGCGTTGGGAGCGGGAGGTCCTCTTACGAGCAGTACTTC
V gene: TRBV5-8; D gene: .; J gene: TRBJ2-1; clone size: .; CDR3 protein: CASPLGLSVNSYNEQFF; CDR3 DNA: TGTGCCAGCCCCTTGGGGCTAAGCGTGAACTCCTACAATGAGCAGTTCTTC
V gene: TRBV5-1; D gene: .; J gene: TRBJ2-3; clone size: .; CDR3 protein: CASSPLGGDTDTQYF; CDR3 DNA: TGCGCCAGCAGTCCCTTAGGCGGGGACACAGATACGCAGTATTTT
V gene: TRBV11-2; D gene: TRBD2; J gene: TRBJ2-3; clone size: .; CDR3 protein: CASSLGTSGSPDTQYF; CDR3 DNA: TGTGCCAGCAGCTTAGGAACTAGCGGGAGCCCAGATACGCAGTATTTT
V gene: TRBV5-1; D gene: .; J gene: TRBJ2-2; clone size: .; CDR3 protein: CASSYATRGDTGELFF; CDR3 DNA: TGCGCCAGCAGCTACGCGACACGGGGGGACACCGGAGAGCTGTTTTTT
V gene: TRBV9; D gene: .; J gene: TRBJ2-2; clone size: .; CDR3 protein: CASSVFPMTGGSGGELFF; CDR3 DNA: TGTGCCAGCAGCGTATTCCCCATGACAGGCGGGTCGGGAGGGGAGCTGTTTTTT
V gene: TRBV19; D gene: TRBD1; J gene: TRBJ2-7; clone size: .; CDR3 protein: CASSKATGGYEQYF; CDR3 DNA: TGTGCCAGTAGTAAAGCAACAGGGGGCTACGAGCAGTACTTC
V gene: TRBV28; D gene: TRBD1; J gene: TRBJ1-4; clone size: .; CDR3 protein: CASSLTVGQGLSNEKLFF; CDR3 DNA: TGTGCCAGCAGTTTAACTGTGGGACAGGGTTTGAGTAATGAAAAACTATTTTTT
V gene: TRBV7-9; D gene: .; J gene: TRBJ2-5; clone size: .; CDR3 protein: CASSSSGSQYF; CDR3 DNA: TGTGCCAGCAGCTCTTCGGGTTCCCAGTACTTC
V gene: TRBV5-1; D gene: .; J gene: TRBJ2-1; clone size: .; CDR3 protein: CASSLGRPNEQFF; CDR3 DNA: TGCGCCAGCAGCTTGGGTCGACCTAATGAGCAGTTCTTC
V gene: TRBV25-1; D gene: .; J gene: TRBJ2-1; clone size: .; CDR3 protein: CASSEYRKASGNEQFF; CDR3 DNA: TGTGCCAGCAGTGAATATAGGAAAGCCTCCGGGAATGAGCAGTTCTTC
V gene: TRBV7-2; D gene: TRBD2; J gene: TRBJ2-3; clone size: once; CDR3 protein: CASSPLRGGRGTNTQYF; CDR3 DNA: TGTGCCAGCAGCCCCCTTCGCGGCGGGAGGGGCACAAATACGCAGTATTTT
V gene: TRBV7-9; D gene: .; J gene: TRBJ1-1; clone size: once; CDR3 protein: CASSLGSRLNTEAFF; CDR3 DNA: TGTGCCAGCAGCTTAGGGTCGCGACTTAACACTGAAGCTTTCTTT
V gene: TRBV5-1; D gene: .; J gene: TRBJ2-5; clone size: .; CDR3 protein: CASSLGAAWQETQYF; CDR3 DNA: TGCGCCAGCAGCTTGGGAGCCGCCTGGCAAGAGACCCAGTACTTC
V gene: TRBV19; D gene: .; J gene: TRBJ2-7; clone size: .; CDR3 protein: CASSPRVPYEQYF; CDR3 DNA: TGTGCCAGTAGTCCGAGGGTCCCCTACGAGCAGTACTTC
V gene: TRBV5-1; D gene: TRBD1; J gene: TRBJ2-3; clone size: .; CDR3 protein: CASSSGQALADTQYF; CDR3 DNA: TGCGCCAGCAGCTCGGGACAGGCCCTGGCAGATACGCAGTATTTT
V gene: TRBV18; D gene: TRBD1; J gene: TRBJ1-1; clone size: .; CDR3 protein: CASSRQGARTEAFF; CDR3 DNA: TGTGCCAGCTCACGACAGGGGGCAAGGACTGAAGCTTTCTTT
V gene: TRBV18; D gene: TRBD2; J gene: TRBJ2-3; clone size: .; CDR3 protein: CASSLLAGGPGTDTQYF; CDR3 DNA: TGTGCCAGCTCACTCCTCGCGGGAGGCCCAGGGACAGATACGCAGTATTTT
V gene: TRBV19; D gene: .; J gene: TRBJ2-7; clone size: .; CDR3 protein: CASSSPPGPPYEQYF; CDR3 DNA: TGTGCCAGTAGCTCTCCCCCGGGTCCGCCCTACGAGCAGTACTTC
V gene: TRBV9; D gene: .; J gene: TRBJ2-2; clone size: .; CDR3 protein: CASSETVNTGELFF; CDR3 DNA: TGTGCCAGCAGTGAGACAGTAAACACCGGGGAGCTGTTTTTT
V gene: TRBV6-5; D gene: .; J gene: TRBJ1-5; clone size: .; CDR3 protein: CASSTGVGPGQPQHF; CDR3 DNA: TGTGCCAGCAGCACCGGGGTAGGACCTGGCCAGCCCCAGCATTTT
V gene: TRBV9; D gene: TRBD1; J gene: TRBJ2-3; clone size: .; CDR3 protein: CASSVRTGGTDTQYF; CDR3 DNA: TGTGCCAGCAGCGTCCGGACAGGGGGCACAGATACGCAGTATTTT
V gene: TRBV25-1; D gene: .; J gene: TRBJ2-5; clone size: .; CDR3 protein: CASSDVRKRWETQYF; CDR3 DNA: TGTGCCAGCAGTGACGTTCGTAAGCGATGGGAGACCCAGTACTTC
V gene: TRBV5-1; D gene: TRBD1; J gene: TRBJ2-7; clone size: .; CDR3 protein: CASSPRQGGKQYF; CDR3 DNA: TGCGCCAGCAGCCCTAGACAGGGGGGCAAGCAGTACTTC
V gene: TRBV7-8; D gene: .; J gene: TRBJ2-7; clone size: few; CDR3 protein: CASSLGGGGFYEQYF; CDR3 DNA: TGTGCTAGCAGCCTAGGTGGGGGCGGCTTCTACGAGCAGTACTTC
V gene: TRBV6-1; D gene: .; J gene: TRBJ2-3; clone size: .; CDR3 protein: CASTQYTDTQYF; CDR3 DNA: TGTGCCAGCACCCAATACACAGATACGCAGTATTTT
V gene: TRBV5-1; D gene: .; J gene: TRBJ1-5; clone size: .; CDR3 protein: CASSLESFLGLSQPQHF; CDR3 DNA: TGCGCCAGCAGCTTGGAAAGTTTTTTGGGACTGAGTCAGCCCCAGCATTTT
V gene: TRBV11-3; D gene: TRBD1; J gene: TRBJ2-7; clone size: .; CDR3 protein: CASSAGQGPYEQYF; CDR3 DNA: TGTGCCAGCAGCGCCGGACAGGGCCCCTACGAGCAGTACTTC
V gene: TRBV30; D gene: .; J gene: TRBJ2-7; clone size: .; CDR3 protein: CAWSVIYRGGDEQYF; CDR3 DNA: TGTGCCTGGAGTGTAATCTACAGGGGGGGCGACGAGCAGTACTTC
V gene: TRBV27; D gene: .; J gene: TRBJ2-4; clone size: few; CDR3 protein: CASSSGMDRQNIQYF; CDR3 DNA: TGTGCCAGCAGCTCTGGTATGGACCGTCAAAACATTCAGTACTTC